One sample yielded the 21 T cell receptor beta chains listed below, sequenced in a study of vaccination effects on CD4 cells after COVID-19. These receptors' antigens are unknown. Sequencing was preceded by expansion of antigen-specific CD4+ T cells with viral peptide pools in the ViraFEST assay. CD4+ T cell isolation took place after 10 days of culture. The healthy vaccine recipients, who had no prior SARS-CoV-2 infection, showed negative nucleocapsid antibodies. Clones were read by immunoSEQ multiplex PCR, and TCRdb kept only the in-frame ones, dropping some. The repertoire holds 25,000 to 30,000 clones, with about 80% as singletons. Sequenced here: CD4+ T cells from PBMCs cultured with SARS-CoV-2 spike peptides, sampled before COVID-19 vaccination. These receptors originate from a human donor who received a COVID-19 vaccine.

This sequence joins TRBV30 and TRBJ1-1, with TRBD1 matching 7 bases. J was trimmed by 5 bases and V by 2 bases; bases with no gene match: 5. Germline lookup yields CDR1 GTSNPN and CDR2 SVGIG (reference sequence). CDR3 size: 13 residues. The CDR3 DNA sequence: TGTGCCTGGAGTACCTACAGGGGAACTGAAGCTTTCTTT. Its translation: CAWSTYRGTEAFF.

This clone has just a few counts. The chain links TRBV7-6 to TRBJ1-4, with D possibly being TRBD1 (6 bases). The CDR3 spans 14 residues. Trimming cost V 2 bases and J 4 bases, with 8 bases left between them. Germline CDR1 reads SGHVS; CDR2 reads FNYEAQ. In DNA, the CDR3 is TGTGCCAGCAGCTTATCCAGGGGTAATGAAAAACTGTTTTTT. This translates into CASSLSRGNEKLFF.

This clone was found a few times. J is TRBJ1-2 and V is TRBV4-2; no clear D gene. Between the trimmed V and J ends, which lost 0 bases and 1 base, there was a span of 9 bases. Germline-derived CDR1 and CDR2 are LGHNA and YNFKEQ. This CDR3 has 15 residues. The DNA of the CDR3 is TGTGCCAGCAGCCAAGACGGCGGGGTTAACTATGGCTACACCTTC. Protein product: CASSQDGGVNYGYTF.

As DNA, the CDR3 is TGTGCCTGGAGTGGGCAGGAGAATCAGCCCCAGCATTTT. Its protein is CAWSGQENQPQHF. V is TRBV30 and J is TRBJ1-5; no clear D gene. Deletions cut 1 base from V and 4 bases from J, with 8 bases between. This CDR3 comprises 13 residues. The germline V gene encodes CDR1 GTSNPN and CDR2 SVGIG (reference sequence).

This sequence joins TRBV5-8 and TRBJ1-2; 9 nucleotides align to TRBD1. V lost 3 bases, J lost 4 bases, and 10 bases stayed unmatched. In germline, CDR1 is SGHTS, CDR2 YDEGEE. The CDR3 extends over 16 amino acids. CDR3 sequence: CASSYSEQGAVYGYTF. The CDR3 nucleotides are TGTGCCAGCAGCTACTCCGAACAGGGGGCAGTCTATGGCTACACCTTC. The full variable domain, completed using reference TRBV5-8 and TRBJ1-2, is EAGVTQSPTHLIKTRGQQATLRCSPISGHTSVYWYQQALGLGLQFLLWYDEGEERNRGNFPPRFSGRQFPNYSSELNVNALELEDSALYLCASSYSEQGAVYGYTFGSGTRLTVV.

The J gene is TRBJ1-1, the V gene TRBV5-1; D is perhaps TRBD1 (5 bases). From germline, CDR1 is SGHRS and CDR2 YFSETQ. V was pared by 4 bases and J by 1 base, with 14 bases between. This CDR3 is built from 15 residues. CDR3 sequence reads: CASSLGGVQNTEAFF. In DNA form, the CDR3 reads TGCGCCAGCAGCCTCGGGGGGGTACAGAACACTGAAGCTTTCTTT.

Here the CDR3 DNA reads TGTGCCAGCAGCTCAGCCTACGAGCAGTACTTC. Translating it yields CASSSAYEQYF. The chain couples TRBV7-2 to TRBJ2-7; D gene unclear. The CDR3 runs to 11 residues. V was clipped by 4 bases and J by 2 bases, with 3 bases between them. CDR1 is SGHTA and CDR2 is FQGNSA in the germline V gene.

CDR3: CASSFDGGFQETQYF. Here the CDR3 DNA reads TGCGCCAGCAGCTTTGACGGGGGGTTCCAAGAGACCCAGTACTTC. J is TRBJ2-5 and V is TRBV5-1; 7 bases fit TRBD2. Germline V gene lookup returns CDR1 SGHRS and CDR2 YFSETQ. J gave up 1 base and V 2 bases, and 5 bases lay outside the gene matches. The CDR3 has 15 residues. Combining the CDR3 with reference TRBV5-1 and TRBJ2-5 gives the whole variable domain KAGVTQTPRYLIKTRGQQVTLSCSPISGHRSVSWYQQTPGQGLQFLFEYFSETQRNKGNFPGRFSGRQFSNSRSEMNVSTLELGDSALYLCASSFDGGFQETQYFGPGTRLLVL.

The genes are TRBV15 and TRBJ2-1; D may be TRBD1 (7 bases). The CDR3 extends over 15 amino acids. Germline-derived CDR1 and CDR2 are LNHNV and YYDKDF (reference sequence). V lost 2 bases to trimming and J lost 14 bases, with 22 bases between them. CDR3 amino acids: CATSRPRVGGTVKFF. The CDR3 region has the DNA TGTGCCACCAGCAGACCCAGAGTAGGAGGGACAGTTAAGTTCTTC.

With regard to this clone: A junction end diverges from the germline sequence, so it may reflect a read error. The gene calls are TRBV28 and TRBJ2-7; D is undetermined. The germline V gene encodes CDR1 MDHEN and CDR2 SYDVKM. CDR3 length: 13 amino acids. CDR3 in DNA: TGTGCCAGCAGTTTATCGGGTCCTTACGGGCAGTACTTC. Its protein is CASSLSGPYGQYF.

This clone was counted a single time. The chain joins TRBV7-2 to TRBJ2-7; D possibly corresponds to TRBD2 (5 bases). With 6 bases removed from V and 2 bases from J, the gap between germline ends came to 14 bases. The CDR3 has 14 residues. Germline V lookup: CDR1 SGHTA, CDR2 FQGNSA. CDR3 amino acids: CASSPPGWPYEQYF. The CDR3 nucleotides read TGTGCCAGCAGTCCCCCGGGGTGGCCCTACGAGCAGTACTTC.

The V gene is TRBV28, the J gene TRBJ1-2; perhaps TRBD1 as D (5 bases). Germline V gene lookup returns CDR1 MDHEN and CDR2 SYDVKM. With 3 bases removed from V and 2 bases from J, the gap between germline ends came to 22 bases. This CDR3 is 18 amino acids long. The chain's CDR3 is CASSLYGGMLDGNYGYTF. CDR3 nucleotide sequence: TGTGCCAGCAGTTTGTACGGGGGAATGTTGGACGGAAACTATGGCTACACCTTC.

The chain combines TRBV29-1 with TRBJ1-5; no clear D gene. This CDR3 has 13 residues. Trimming took 5 bases from V and 3 from J, leaving 11 bases between them. CDR1 is SQVTM, CDR2 ANQGSEA, per germline. CDR3 protein: CSVSDTINQPQHF. For the CDR3, the DNA is TGCAGCGTTTCCGACACGATCAATCAGCCCCAGCATTTT.

V usage is TRBV30 and J usage is TRBJ2-2; D is undetermined. V lost 0 bases and J lost 6, with 8 bases in between. Per germline, CDR1 GTSNPN and CDR2 SVGIG (reference sequence). This CDR3 comprises 13 residues. The CDR3 protein is CAWSVIGAGELFF. Here the CDR3 DNA reads TGTGCCTGGAGTGTTATTGGGGCCGGGGAGCTGTTTTTT.

The chain joins TRBV9 to TRBJ2-7, with D possibly called TRBD1 or TRBD2 (5 bases each). The CDR3 length is 15 residues. V dropped 0 bases and J dropped 3 bases, with 13 bases sitting between them. Looked up from germline, CDR1 is SGDLS and CDR2 is YYNGEE. Written as DNA, the CDR3 is TGTGCCAGCAGCGTAGGTGGGACCCTGATCTACGAGCAGTACTTC. It encodes CASSVGGTLIYEQYF. The full variable domain, in which reference TRBV9 and TRBJ2-7 provide the parts outside the CDR3, is DSGVTQTPKHLITATGQRVTLRCSPRSGDLSVYWYQQSLDQGLQFLIQYYNGEERAKGNILERFSAQQFPDLHSELNLSSLELGDSALYFCASSVGGTLIYEQYFGPGTRLTVT.

The chain employs TRBV7-2 and TRBJ2-1; 7 bases map to TRBD1. Looked up from germline, CDR1 is SGHTA and CDR2 is FQGNSA. V lost 5 bases and J lost 3; bases outside the gene matches: 1. This CDR3 comprises 13 residues. In DNA form, the CDR3 reads TGTGCCAGCAGCCGACAGGGCTACAATGAGCAGTTCTTC. As protein: CASSRQGYNEQFF.

This chain links TRBV27 with TRBJ1-5; 7 bases match TRBD1. This CDR3 contains 15 residues. V lost 3 bases to trimming and J lost 6 bases; unmatched junction nucleotides: 8. The germline V gene encodes CDR1 MNHEY and CDR2 SMNVEV (reference sequence). The CDR3 sequence is CASSFLQGLGQPQHF. The CDR3 coding sequence is TGTGCCAGCAGTTTCCTACAGGGGTTAGGTCAGCCCCAGCATTTT.

In this sample, this clone turned up a few times. This rearrangement joins TRBV10-3 to TRBJ1-1; tentatively, D is TRBD1 (6 bases). Looked up from germline, CDR1 is ENHRY and CDR2 is SYGVKD. CDR3 length equals 13 residues. V was shortened by 2 bases and J by 7 bases, with 11 bases between the two germline ends. The CDR3 coding sequence is TGTGCCATCAGTGAGATAGTGGACAGTGAAGCTTTCTTT. Residues: CAISEIVDSEAFF.

J is TRBJ2-1 and V is TRBV7-9; D remains unclear. CDR1 is SEHNR, CDR2 FQNEAQ, per germline (reference sequence). This CDR3 spans 14 amino acids. V was shortened by 0 bases and J by 1 base, with 4 bases between the two germline ends. CDR3 in DNA: TGTGCCAGCAGCTTAGCGGGGTCCTACAATGAGCAGTTCTTC. Translated: CASSLAGSYNEQFF.

The chain links TRBV4-1 to TRBJ1-2; 7 nucleotides align to TRBD1. The CDR3 is 13 amino acids. CDR1 is MGHRA and CDR2 is YSYEKL in the germline V gene. V trimming: 1 base; J trimming: 8 bases; junction bases outside the gene matches: 4. The CDR3 nucleotides read TGCGCCAGCAGCCAAGTCTACAGGGGAGGCTACACCTTC. Translating gives CASSQVYRGGYTF.

The genes are TRBV28 and TRBJ1-2, with D tentatively TRBD1 (6 bases). V lost 7 bases and J 4 bases, leaving 16 bases between the germline ends. This CDR3 region has 14 residues. Germline V gene data show CDR1 as MDHEN and CDR2 as SYDVKM. The CDR3: CASTEVGGGYGYTF. The DNA for the CDR3 is TGTGCCAGCACCGAAGTGGGGGGCGGCTATGGCTACACCTTC.